The 6 T cell receptor beta chains below were found in one sample sequenced in a study of T cells in Graves' hyperthyroidism and ophthalmopathy. RNA transcripts provided the source from which TCR beta CDR3 regions were amplified. The primer set for the first-round RT-PCR of the TCR CDR3 was HTBI. TCRdb ran MiXCR on the multiplex PCR reads and lists one entry per CDR3 protein. The sample shows 700,000 or so distinct CDR3 sequences, approximately 16% of them seen only once. Sequencing input: blood. The receptors stem from a man aged 18 to 35 with Graves' hyperthyroidism.

Many counts were recorded for this clonotype. The CDR3, as DNA: TGTGCCAGCTCACCAGGGCAGCGTCGGTACGAGCAGTACTTC. Translating it yields CASSPGQRRYEQYF. This chain links TRBV18 with TRBJ2-7; the D is unclear. Trimming left V 2 bases short and J 4 bases short, with 12 bases between. The germline V gene encodes CDR1 KGHSH and CDR2 LQKENI. The CDR3 sequence is 14 residues long.

In this sample, this clonotype turned up many times. V usage is TRBV12-3 or TRBV12-4 and J usage is TRBJ2-4; 8 bases align to TRBD2. The CDR3 consists of 14 residues. After removal of 4 bases from V and 6 bases from J, the junction contained 5 bases not matched to a gene. The CDR3 nucleotides are TGTGCCAGCAGTTCCGGGACTAGGCTAAACATTCAGTACTTC. This sequence encodes CASSSGTRLNIQYF.

The V call is TRBV9, the J call TRBJ2-7, with TRBD2 identical over 11 bases. J gave up 7 bases and V 3 bases, and 18 bases lay outside the gene matches. The CDR3 is made up of 18 amino acids. Germline loops: CDR1 SGDLS, CDR2 YYNGEE. CDR3 region: CASSARDVTSGSPWEQYF. CDR3 nucleotides: TGTGCCAGCAGCGCCCGGGACGTAACTAGCGGGAGTCCGTGGGAGCAGTACTTC.

V gene TRBV7-9 combines with J gene TRBJ2-7, with a weak D call TRBD2 (8 bases). Per germline, CDR1 SEHNR and CDR2 FQNEAQ (reference sequence). The ends were cut back, 2 bases at V and 1 base at J, with 12 bases in the middle. The CDR3 loop spans 15 amino acids. This CDR3 reads CASSLREGASYEQYF. In DNA form, the CDR3 reads TGTGCCAGCAGCTTACGGGAGGGGGCGTCCTACGAGCAGTACTTC.

The gene calls are TRBV4-2 and TRBJ1-2, with a possible D match to TRBD1 (6 bases). V was pared by 5 bases and J by 2 bases, with 15 bases between. The germline gives CDR1 LGHNA, CDR2 YNFKEQ. The length of the CDR3 is 15 residues. The DNA for the CDR3 is TGTGCCAGCAGCATTACAGGGACCAACAACTATGGCTACACCTTC. This encodes CASSITGTNNYGYTF.

In this sample, this clonotype turned up many times. The gene calls are TRBV28 and TRBJ1-5, with 8 nucleotides matching TRBD1. Per germline, CDR1 MDHEN and CDR2 SYDVKM. CDR3 length equals 14 residues. Trimming at V came to 5 bases and at J to 6 bases, leaving 6 bases not matched to a gene. The CDR3 nucleotides are TGTGCCAGCAGTCAAGACAGGGGAGGTCAGCCCCAGCATTTT. This sequence encodes CASSQDRGGQPQHF.